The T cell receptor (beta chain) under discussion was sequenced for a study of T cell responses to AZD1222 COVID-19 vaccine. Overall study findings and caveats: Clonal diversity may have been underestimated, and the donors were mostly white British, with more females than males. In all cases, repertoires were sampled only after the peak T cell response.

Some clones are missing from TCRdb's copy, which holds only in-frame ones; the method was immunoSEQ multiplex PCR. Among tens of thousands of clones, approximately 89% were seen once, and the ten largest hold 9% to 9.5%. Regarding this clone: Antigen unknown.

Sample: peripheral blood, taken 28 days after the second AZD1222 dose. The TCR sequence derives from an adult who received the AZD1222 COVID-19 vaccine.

The CDR3 DNA reads TGTGCCAGTAGCCGAAGAGGTGGGCAGGCGACCTCTGGGGCCAACGTCCTGACTTTC. This gives the protein CASSRRGGQATSGANVLTF. J is TRBJ2-6 and V is TRBV19; D unclear. CDR1 and CDR2 (germline): LNHDA, SQIVND (reference sequence). Trimming removed 6 bases from V and 0 bases from J, with 21 bases in between. There are 19 residues in the CDR3.